This TCR beta chain was captured by sequencing in a study of CD8 T cells in Susac syndrome. The CDR3 has 15 residues. The germline V gene encodes CDR1 DFQATT and CDR2 SNEGSKA (reference sequence). V shed 6 bases and J shed 4 bases, with 21 bases lying between them. Notes on the study in general: Susac-specific public clones found in total CD8+ repertoires numbered sixteen, and those in CD8+ TEMRA repertoires numbered several. An acknowledgment was made by the study that its TCR sequencing and HLA analysis involved relatively few individuals.

A remark on this clonotype: Its antigen is unidentified.

Roughly 0.45 to 1 ug RNA was reverse transcribed with random hexamers. It was immunoSEQ multiplex PCR that amplified TCR beta CDR3 across 54 Vbeta and 13 Jbeta. Using its own MiXCR run on the immunoSEQ multiplex PCR reads, TCRdb lists one record per CDR3 protein. This sample has fewer than 85,000 distinct CDR3 sequences, with 94% found just once. The clonotype originates from a human donor with Susac syndrome. Sequencing was done on a sample of CD8+ T cells from PBMCs. This chain joins TRBV20-1 and TRBJ1-2; D might be TRBD1 (5 bases). Written as DNA, the CDR3 is TGCAGTGCCCCACCCCGCTCCAGGGCCACCTATGGCTACACCTTC. It yields the protein CSAPPRSRATYGYTF.